The clone carrying this T cell receptor (beta chain) was observed a handful of times. The data were taken from a study of cytomegalovirus exposure and HLA in healthy donors. Primers for the PCR totalled 60 Vbeta and 13 Jbeta. Some clones are missing from TCRdb's copy, which holds only in-frame ones; the method was immunoSEQ multiplex PCR. Seen here are 90,000 to 110,000 clones, 83% observed once, and the top ten hold approximately 6.1%. Sequencing input: PBMCs. This TCR was sampled from a man between 18 and 29 years old in good health and CMV-seronegative.

Here the CDR3 reads CASSQDTGTSDQETQYF. For the CDR3, the DNA is TGCGCCAGCAGCCAGGATACCGGGACTAGCGACCAAGAGACCCAGTACTTC. The genes are TRBV4-3 and TRBJ2-5, with 10 bases lining up with TRBD2. There are 17 residues in the CDR3. Losses at the gene ends were 3 bases for V and 0 bases for J; bases not matched to a gene: 7. CDR1 and CDR2 (germline): LGHNA, YSLEER.